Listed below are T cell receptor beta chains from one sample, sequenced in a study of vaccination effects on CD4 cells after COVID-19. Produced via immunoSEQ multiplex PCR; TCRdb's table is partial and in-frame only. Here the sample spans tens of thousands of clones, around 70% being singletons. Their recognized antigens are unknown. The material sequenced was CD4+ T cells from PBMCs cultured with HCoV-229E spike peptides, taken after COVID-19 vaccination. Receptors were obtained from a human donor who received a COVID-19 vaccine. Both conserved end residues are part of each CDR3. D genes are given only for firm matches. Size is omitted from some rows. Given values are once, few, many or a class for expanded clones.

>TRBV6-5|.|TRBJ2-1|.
CASSYSGTNEQFF
TGTGCCAGCAGTTATTCCGGGACCAATGAGCAGTTCTTC
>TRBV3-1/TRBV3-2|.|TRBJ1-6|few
CASSQSSASPLHF
TGTGCCAGCAGCCAGAGCTCGGCGTCACCCCTCCACTTT
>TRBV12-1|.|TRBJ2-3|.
CASSQGQVPDTQYF
TGTGCCAGCAGCCAAGGACAGGTTCCGGATACGCAGTATTTT
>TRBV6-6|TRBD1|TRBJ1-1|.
CASNRQGGTEAFF
TGTGCCAGCAACAGACAGGGAGGGACTGAAGCTTTCTTT
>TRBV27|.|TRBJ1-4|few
CASSSRLTTNEKLFF
TGTGCCAGCAGTTCCCGACTTACAACTAATGAAAAACTGTTTTTT
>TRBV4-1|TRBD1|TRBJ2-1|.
CASKRQGVNEQFF
TGCGCCAGTAAAAGACAGGGGGTCAATGAGCAGTTCTTC
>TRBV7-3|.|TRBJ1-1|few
CASSLTVENTEAFF
TGTGCCAGCAGCTTAACTGTCGAGAACACTGAAGCTTTCTTT
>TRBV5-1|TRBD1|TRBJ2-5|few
CASSLGDSQETQYF
TGCGCCAGCAGCTTGGGGGACAGCCAAGAGACCCAGTACTTC
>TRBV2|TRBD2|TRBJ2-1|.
CASRRLAGVNEQFF
TGTGCCAGCAGGCGACTAGCGGGGGTAAATGAGCAGTTCTTC
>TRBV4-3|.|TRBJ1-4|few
CASSQYNGLDEKLFF
TGCGCCAGCAGCCAATACAACGGTTTGGATGAAAAACTGTTTTTT
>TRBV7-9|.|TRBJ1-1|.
CASTNVAGEGAFF
TGTGCCAGCACCAACGTCGCGGGGGAAGGAGCTTTCTTT
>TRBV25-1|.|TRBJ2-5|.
CASSDPTRGETQYF
TGTGCCAGCAGTGATCCTACTCGGGGAGAGACCCAGTACTTC
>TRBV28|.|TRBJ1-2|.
CASSKDRNYGYTF
TGTGCCAGCAGTAAGGACAGAAACTATGGCTACACCTTC
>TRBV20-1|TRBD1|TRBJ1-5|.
CSASETTGDQPQHF
TGCAGTGCTAGTGAAACCACAGGGGACCAGCCCCAGCATTTT
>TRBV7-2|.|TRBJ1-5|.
CASSLVGGSLPPQHF
TGTGCCAGCAGCTTAGTTGGAGGGAGCTTACCGCCCCAGCATTTT
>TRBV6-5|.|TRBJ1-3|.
CASSSSYSGNTIYF
TGTGCCAGCAGTTCCTCGTACTCTGGAAACACCATATATTTT
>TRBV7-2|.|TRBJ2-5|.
CASSLAGRAPKQETQYF
TGTGCCAGCAGCTTAGCCGGACGGGCGCCGAAACAAGAGACCCAGTACTTC
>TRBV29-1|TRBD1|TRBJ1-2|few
CSVDVGTGVDYTF
TGCAGCGTTGATGTGGGGACAGGGGTGGACTACACCTTC
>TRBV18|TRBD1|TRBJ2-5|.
CASSPRTGTETQYF
TGTGCCAGCTCACCGAGGACAGGGACGGAGACCCAGTACTTC
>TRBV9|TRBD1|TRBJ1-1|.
CASRAFGGQNVNTEAFF
TGTGCCAGCAGAGCCTTTGGGGGACAGAATGTCAACACTGAAGCTTTCTTT
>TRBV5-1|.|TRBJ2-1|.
CASSLDGSSYNEQFF
TGCGCCAGCAGCTTGGACGGGAGCTCCTACAATGAGCAGTTCTTC
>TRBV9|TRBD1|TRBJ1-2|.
CASSARQGTNNYGYTF
TGTGCCAGCAGCGCCAGACAGGGGACGAACAACTATGGCTACACCTTC
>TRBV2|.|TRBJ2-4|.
CASRRVMTGTGNIQYF
TGTGCCAGCAGGCGCGTCATGACAGGGACTGGAAACATTCAGTACTTC
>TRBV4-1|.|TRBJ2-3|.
CASSLRTGGTDTQYF
TGCGCCAGCAGCCTCCGGACTGGGGGCACAGATACGCAGTATTTT
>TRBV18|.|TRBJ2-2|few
CASSPRGGGNTGELFF
TGTGCCAGCTCACCACGAGGGGGAGGAAACACCGGGGAGCTGTTTTTT
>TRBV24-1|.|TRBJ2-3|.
CATSIGDTQYF
TGTGCCACCTCCATCGGGGATACGCAGTATTTT
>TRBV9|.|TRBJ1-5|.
CASSVDSAGWSQHF
TGTGCCAGCAGCGTAGATTCGGCAGGATGGTCCCAGCATTTT
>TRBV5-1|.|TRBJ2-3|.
CASSWGESTDTQYF
TGCGCCAGCAGCTGGGGGGAGAGCACAGATACGCAGTATTTT
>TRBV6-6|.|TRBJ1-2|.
CASRPTGALDGYTF
TGTGCCAGCAGGCCCACCGGGGCCCTGGATGGCTACACCTTC
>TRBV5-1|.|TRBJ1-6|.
CASSADSKNSPLHF
TGCGCCAGCAGCGCGGACAGCAAAAATTCACCCCTCCACTTT